This paragraph covers one T cell receptor beta chain sequence. Germline CDR1 reads SGHRS; CDR2 reads YFSETQ. Trimming removed 2 bases at V and 2 bases at J, with 12 bases between. The length of the CDR3 is 15 residues. Generated by immunoSEQ multiplex PCR, the TCRdb table keeps only in-frame clones and is missing some. The data contain 30,000 to 35,000 clones, more than 55% of them singletons. The data were obtained in a study of STAT5B mutations in CD4+ large granular lymphocyte leukemia. The sequenced sample was CD4+ T cells from blood buffy coats. The J gene is TRBJ2-3, the V gene TRBV5-1, with no clear D. This receptor was obtained from a human donor in good health. CDR3 DNA sequence: TGCGCCAGCAGCTTTGGAAGTTCTCTCACAGATACGCAGTATTTT. Translation: CASSFGSSLTDTQYF.